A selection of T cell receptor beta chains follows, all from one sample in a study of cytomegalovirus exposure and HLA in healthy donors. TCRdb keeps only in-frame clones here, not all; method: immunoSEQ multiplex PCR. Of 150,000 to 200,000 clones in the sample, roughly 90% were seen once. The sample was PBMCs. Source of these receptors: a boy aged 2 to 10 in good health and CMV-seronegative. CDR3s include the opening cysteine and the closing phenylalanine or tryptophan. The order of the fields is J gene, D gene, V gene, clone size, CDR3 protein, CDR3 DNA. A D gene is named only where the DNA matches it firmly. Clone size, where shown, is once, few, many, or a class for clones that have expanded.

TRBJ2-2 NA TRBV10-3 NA CASADTGELFF TGTGCGTCAGCGGACACCGGGGAGCTGTTTTTT
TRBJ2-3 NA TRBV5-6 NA CASSFRLQGGTDTQYF TGTGCCAGCAGCTTCCGTCTACAGGGAGGCACAGATACGCAGTATTTT
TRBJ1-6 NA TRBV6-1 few CASRENRVSPLHF TGTGCCAGCAGGGAGAACAGGGTATCACCCCTCCACTTT
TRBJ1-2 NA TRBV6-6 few CASSWGGGYTF TGTGCCAGCAGTTGGGGCGGCGGCTACACCTTC
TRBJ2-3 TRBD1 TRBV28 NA CASSLAGTGGADTQYF TGTGCCAGCAGTTTAGCCGGGACAGGGGGCGCCGATACGCAGTATTTT
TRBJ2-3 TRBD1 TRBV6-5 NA CASSSTGQGTDTQYF TGTGCCAGCAGTTCCACGGGACAGGGCACAGATACGCAGTATTTT
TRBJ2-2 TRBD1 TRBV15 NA CATSRGMTGGTGELFF TGTGCCACCAGCAGAGGGATGACAGGGGGCACCGGGGAGCTGTTTTTT
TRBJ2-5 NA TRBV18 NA CASSPFTGETQETQYF TGTGCCAGCTCACCCTTTACGGGTGAAACCCAAGAGACCCAGTACTTC
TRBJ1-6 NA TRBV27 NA CASSRGGAGGAAPLHF TGTGCCAGCAGTCGGGGCGGGGCGGGGGGGGCGGCCCCCCTCCACTTT
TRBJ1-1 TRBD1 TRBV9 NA CASSPPGGMNTEAFF TGTGCCAGCAGTCCTCCAGGGGGCATGAACACTGAAGCTTTCTTT
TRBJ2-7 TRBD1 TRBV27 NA CASVPGQGFYEQYF TGTGCCAGCGTGCCGGGACAGGGGTTTTACGAGCAGTACTTC
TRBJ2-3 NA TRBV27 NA CASSSLARVTTDTQYF TGTGCCAGCAGTAGCCTAGCGAGGGTGACCACAGATACGCAGTATTTT
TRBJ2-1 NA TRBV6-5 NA CASTTPSSYNEQFF TGTGCCAGCACAACTCCTAGCTCCTACAATGAGCAGTTCTTC
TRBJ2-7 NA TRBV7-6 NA CASSLGGNQGYEQYF TGTGCCAGCAGCTTAGGAGGCAATCAGGGCTACGAGCAGTACTTC
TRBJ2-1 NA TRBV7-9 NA CASSLFSRPGEQFF TGTGCCAGCAGCTTATTTTCCCGCCCGGGTGAGCAGTTCTTC
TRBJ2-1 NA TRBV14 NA CASSQVAAVAGRGVPNRGNEQFF TGTGCCAGCAGCCAAGTGGCTGCAGTGGCCGGCAGGGGGGTGCCCAACCGTGGGAATGAGCAGTTCTTC